Listed below are T cell receptor beta chains from one sample, sequenced in a study of early T cells in non-severe SARS-CoV-2 infection. TCRdb ran MiXCR on the 5' RACE reads and lists one entry per CDR3 protein. This table has under 65,000 distinct CDR3 sequences, approximately 13% appearing once. Here the sequenced sample was whole blood, taken at baseline. The receptors derive from an adult who was a healthcare worker with PCR-confirmed SARS-CoV-2 infection or an uninfected control (not recorded which). CDR3s include the opening cysteine and the closing phenylalanine or tryptophan. Each record gives: clone size, V gene, J gene, CDR3 protein. Clone size is not always given. Where it is, it says once, few, many or a class for expanded clones.

clone_size: few
v_call: TRBV10-1
j_call: TRBJ1-1
cdr3_aa: CASSESTEAFF

clone_size: few
v_call: TRBV2
j_call: TRBJ2-1
cdr3_aa: CCVSSYNEQFF

clone_size: few
v_call: TRBV5-6
j_call: TRBJ1-2
cdr3_aa: CASSLGQAIPRTF

clone_size: many
v_call: TRBV12-3/TRBV12-4
j_call: TRBJ1-2
cdr3_aa: CASSLSGTGYTF

clone_size: -
v_call: TRBV6-6
j_call: TRBJ2-3
cdr3_aa: CASSFGQPSTDTQYF

clone_size: many
v_call: TRBV12-3/TRBV12-4
j_call: TRBJ2-5
cdr3_aa: CASSLRTGDQETQYF

clone_size: many
v_call: TRBV7-9
j_call: TRBJ1-2
cdr3_aa: CASSFSGRQNGYTF

clone_size: few
v_call: TRBV29-1
j_call: TRBJ2-3
cdr3_aa: CSVESRGGTDTQYF

clone_size: many
v_call: TRBV28
j_call: TRBJ1-6
cdr3_aa: CASSLKGRLNSPLHF

clone_size: few
v_call: TRBV28
j_call: TRBJ1-2
cdr3_aa: CASKGVNYGYTF

clone_size: -
v_call: TRBV3-1
j_call: TRBJ2-7
cdr3_aa: CASSQTSGGTYEQYF

clone_size: few
v_call: TRBV7-9
j_call: TRBJ1-3
cdr3_aa: CASRQQGNSGNTIYF

clone_size: -
v_call: TRBV10-3
j_call: TRBJ1-1
cdr3_aa: CAISNFDEAFF

clone_size: few
v_call: TRBV7-2
j_call: TRBJ2-3
cdr3_aa: CASSLVSGRADTQYF

clone_size: many
v_call: TRBV7-6
j_call: TRBJ2-1
cdr3_aa: CASSFWDRSYNEQFF

clone_size: -
v_call: TRBV5-4
j_call: TRBJ1-1
cdr3_aa: CASSLPLGTEAFF

clone_size: -
v_call: TRBV30
j_call: TRBJ2-3
cdr3_aa: CAWSAAGGTDTQYF

clone_size: few
v_call: TRBV4-2
j_call: TRBJ1-1
cdr3_aa: CASSQDYLRLRNTEVFF

clone_size: -
v_call: TRBV5-6
j_call: TRBJ2-5
cdr3_aa: CASSLGGVRGRLETQYF

clone_size: many
v_call: TRBV29-1
j_call: TRBJ1-2
cdr3_aa: CSTRQGQAYGYTF

clone_size: -
v_call: TRBV12-3/TRBV12-4
j_call: TRBJ1-5
cdr3_aa: CASSLAMGGAGNQPQHF

clone_size: -
v_call: TRBV9
j_call: TRBJ2-7
cdr3_aa: CASSTGQGVFYEQYF

clone_size: -
v_call: TRBV14
j_call: TRBJ2-7
cdr3_aa: CASSQLGLAGENEQYF

clone_size: many
v_call: TRBV7-8
j_call: TRBJ2-1
cdr3_aa: CASSLMSSGYYNEQFF

clone_size: -
v_call: TRBV7-3
j_call: TRBJ2-2
cdr3_aa: CASSWGQGPNTGELFF

clone_size: -
v_call: TRBV4-1
j_call: TRBJ2-7
cdr3_aa: CASSQALQGIVEQYF